This T cell receptor beta chain stems from a study of OX40 agonist ivuxolimab in advanced cancers. The ends were cut back, 4 bases at V and 5 bases at J, with 8 bases in the middle. The CDR3 is 11 residues long. CDR1 and CDR2 from the germline V gene are SQVTM and ANQGSEA. Profiled with immunoSEQ multiplex PCR; TCRdb holds only in-frame clones, not every one. Of around 26,000 clones listed, around 85% are singletons. The sequencing used CD4+ or CD8+ T cells sorted from blood, collected in a trial of the OX40 agonist ivuxolimab. This receptor was taken from an adult with an advanced solid tumor such as melanoma, head and neck, liver or kidney cancer. The chain has TRBV29-1 and TRBJ1-2; D is ambiguous. CDR3 in DNA: TGCAGCGTTGCGCTCAGTTATGGCTACACCTTC. Encoded protein: CSVALSYGYTF.